What follows is one T cell receptor (beta chain) and its context. Its cognate antigen is unknown. Investigators divided CD4+ cells into CD45RA+ naive and CD45RA-negative memory subsets. The germline V gene has CDR1 MNHEY and CDR2 SMNVEV (reference sequence). CDR3 length: 14 residues. V dropped 4 bases and J dropped 7 bases, with 14 bases sitting between them. This record comes from a study of shared clonotypes between healthy human individuals. Study-level results: Non-shared clonotypes had lower generation probabilities than those shared by all four donors.

Genomic DNA from each subset was divided evenly over several immunoSEQ plates. The data were produced by immunoSEQ multiplex PCR, yet TCRdb's version contains in-frame clones alone and is incomplete. The table lists some 580,000 clones, less than 98% of them singletons. The sequencing sample was made of naive CD4+ T cells sorted from blood. Subset noted: CD45RA+ positively selected. The TCR was taken from a woman aged 25 to 39 in good health. This rearrangement joins TRBV27 to TRBJ1-5, with D perhaps TRBD1 (5 bases). Here the CDR3 DNA reads TGTGCCAGCAGTTCCTGGGGGGGAGGACAGCCCCAGCATTTT. Protein product: CASSSWGGGQPQHF.